This T cell receptor (beta chain) was identified in a study of blood T cell repertoires in COVID-19. Background on the study: The United States, Italy and Spain were the sources of the acute and convalescent COVID-19 samples. T cells, B-cell-depleted T cells, or PBMCs provided the cDNA or gDNA that served as material.

Trimming at V came to 3 bases and at J to 4 bases, leaving 2 bases not matched to a gene. The CDR3 has 14 residues. Germline lookup yields CDR1 LGHNA and CDR2 YNFKEQ. On this clone itself: Other DNA sequences from this sample encode an identical CDR3 as well.

In the study's own analysis: Counts of nucleated cells, estimated from reference gene primer amplification, were obtained. The method was immunoSEQ multiplex PCR; TCRdb's version includes in-frame clones alone and lacks a portion of them. The DNA gave D and trimming, while V, J and clone size come from that table. The table has roughly 98,000 clones, roughly four fifths seen once. Sample: peripheral blood. The chain employs TRBV4-2 and TRBJ2-3; the match to TRBD2 covers 9 bases. This clonotype was sampled from a human donor in a cohort sampled during active COVID-19. The CDR3 reads CASSQGGGADTQYF. In DNA form, the CDR3 reads TGTGCCAGCAGCCAGGGCGGGGGGGCAGATACGCAGTATTTT.